A selection of T cell receptor beta chains follows, all from one sample in a study of T cell responses to AZD1222 COVID-19 vaccine. Only in-frame clones appear in the TCRdb table, and some are missing; sequencing was by immunoSEQ multiplex PCR. The data show approximately 180,000 clones, with more than 75% seen just once and about 25% held by the top ten. Specimen: peripheral blood, collected 28 days after the second AZD1222 dose. The source of these receptors is an adult who received the AZD1222 COVID-19 vaccine. Each CDR3 is given without its conserved first and last residue. A D gene is named only where the DNA matches it firmly.

d_call | v_call | cdr3_aa
. | TRBV29-1 | SVERNYEQY
TRBD2 | TRBV4-3 | ASSQEFSGGLALNTDTQY
. | TRBV4-2 | ASSQELTSSYNEQF
. | TRBV7-7 | ASSLRESSYNEQF
. | TRBV7-8 | ASSLGQSYGYT
TRBD2 | TRBV24-1 | ATRAGEGTDTQY
TRBD1 | TRBV11-1 | ASSLARGVGYT
. | TRBV18 | ASSLMPGHRSYEQY
TRBD2 | TRBV24-1 | ATSVSLAGTDTQY
. | TRBV30 | AHSRPGLANEQF
. | TRBV4-3 | ASSQDRRGLEGYT
. | TRBV28 | ASTSLMGDTEAF
TRBD1 | TRBV24-1 | ATSDLTGGYEQY
TRBD2 | TRBV15 | ATSREGGEGYEQY
TRBD2 | TRBV27 | ASSIRLAAYNEQF
. | TRBV28 | ASSPYGWSGTRIAYEQY
. | TRBV19 | ASSNPGRVTEAF
TRBD2 | TRBV15 | ATSSDVLDARQLLAGDTDTQY
. | TRBV28 | ASRWETQY
TRBD2 | TRBV24-1 | ATSRTSGTGDTQY
. | TRBV7-9 | ASSLVPGHTEAF
TRBD1 | TRBV6-5 | ASSVTGAFYEQY
. | TRBV6-2/TRBV6-3 | ASSYRGRGAHEQY
. | TRBV11-1 | ASSFRSGANVLT
TRBD1 | TRBV10-3 | ATSGQETYEQY
. | TRBV28 | ASSPTGLGYEQY
TRBD2 | TRBV2 | ASSESSGIRVPY
. | TRBV7-9 | ASSPTGSPYEQY
. | TRBV29-1 | SAAPGATNEKLF
. | TRBV12-5 | ASGLWGGLVTGELF
TRBD1 | TRBV3-1/TRBV3-2 | ASSPRDRGGVEQY
. | TRBV29-1 | SVEPSQGNTGELF
. | TRBV6-1 | ASSERGVNTEAF
. | TRBV7-2 | ASSPLAGGSYGYT
. | TRBV28 | ASSSSTYEQY
. | TRBV28 | ASSLEEFFRYSNQPQH
TRBD2 | TRBV19 | ASSTRLAVRSYNEQF
. | TRBV27 | ASSTTTGNYGYT
TRBD2 | TRBV19 | ASSTLAGVNGELF
. | TRBV19 | ASSGATGPLGGNTIY
. | TRBV9 | ASSSEGTSSTDTQY
. | TRBV12-3/TRBV12-4 | ASRPQYTGELF
TRBD2 | TRBV28 | ASRTLAGDSYNEQF
. | TRBV6-1 | ASSEIEGTEQY
. | TRBV7-9 | ASSLAQGDSPLH
TRBD1 | TRBV5-1 | ASSPGGQGPGNTIY
TRBD1 | TRBV28 | ASSFMDRGYEQY
. | TRBV6-5 | ASSSDVRAY
. | TRBV4-3 | ASSRAGNTEAF
. | TRBV24-1 | ATSGENYEQY
TRBD1 | TRBV4-1 | ASSQGQGASGEKLF
TRBD2 | TRBV15 | ATSRQGLAGAGNEQF
. | TRBV6-2/TRBV6-3 | ASSKRSRQETQY
TRBD2 | TRBV27 | ASSLLGLAGGRVYEQF
. | TRBV5-6 | ASTPGGPLSSYNEQF
. | TRBV10-3 | AISGPDQPQH
. | TRBV19 | ASEGASKNIQY
. | TRBV27 | ASSLLSGRGDTQY
. | TRBV7-3 | ASSLGFRDTQY
. | TRBV11-3 | ASSLDSSYEQY